This T cell receptor beta chain was captured in a study of CD8 T cells in Susac syndrome (dated by TCRdb to between 2019 and 2020). Describing the broader study: Among the sequenced Susac syndrome patients, about 6 had clinically active disease and about eight were in clinical remission. At blood withdrawal, Susac syndrome patients were therapy-naive, treated with corticosteroids (with IVIg additionally given to some), or treated with IVIg alone. Whether CD8+ T cell activation and differentiation in Susac syndrome was antigen driven was tested using repertoire sequencing. Summary of the overall study and its limitations: The TCR sequencing and HLA analysis was acknowledged to have included a relatively small number of individuals. In patients with Susac syndrome, the CD4+ T cell repertoire showed no detectable clonal expansion.

Peripheral blood CD8+ and CD4+ T cells from healthy donors, Susac syndrome patients and multiple sclerosis patients were profiled using high-throughput TCR beta sequencing. Recently defined diagnostic criteria for definite or probable disease were met by the Susac syndrome patients. Bulk CD8+ and CD4+ T cells were purified by magnetic negative isolation, whereas CD8+ TEMRA cells were enriched by FACS. Blood was collected in EDTA tubes and processed within 24 hours, with PBMCs isolated through density gradient centrifugation. PBMCs destined for TCR sequencing were cryopreserved in liquid nitrogen and later thawed in a 37 °C water bath. Purity of sorted or isolated CD4+, CD8+ and CD8+ TEMRA cells was at least 90%. From cysteine to phenylalanine, the CDR3 is 13 amino acids long. The read is trimmed to its CDR3 DNA, 39 bases read in frame from base 1. V drops 1 base and J drops 5 bases, leaving 7 bases in between. The germline V gene gives CDR1 as SGHDT and CDR2 as YYEEEE.

This clonotype has just a few counts. Its antigen remains undetermined. Base qualities are not at hand, and no much larger clone is one base apart. RNA was extracted using the RNeasy kit, and about 0.45 to 1 microgram was reverse transcribed with random hexamers. The immunoSEQ multiplex PCR assay, which covers 54 Vbeta and 13 Jbeta segments, was used to amplify TCR beta CDR3 regions. To correct PCR amplification bias, a synthetic template baseline was used for both primer optimization and computational correction. For the original study's pipeline: Only productive sequences were kept, with reads annotated to V, D and J genes according to IMGT and analyzed in immunoSEQ Analyzer. Clonality was computed as one minus Shannon entropy normalized by log2 of the number of productive unique sequences. For each patient and control, public and private clones were evaluated among the 100 most prevalent clones. Clones were defined as Susac-specific if absent from the healthy and MS cohorts, from approximately 1,100 published viral clones and from other ImmuneACCESS disease sequences. TCRdb applied fastp at Q25 and MiXCR to the public reads, then kept only in-frame beta chains. Rows are combined by CDR3 protein, so each entry shows the most common genes and DNA. None of the V and J calls come from the authors' own analysis; TCRdb made them. The sample contains 150,000 to 200,000 distinct CDR3 sequences, 94% of them found a single time. The ten largest make up 0.1% to 0.12% of the sample.

Sequencing used CD4+ T cells from PBMCs. The source is a human donor with Susac syndrome. The rearranged chain carries TRBV5-6 and TRBJ2-1; the D segment could be TRBD1, given 6 matching bases. The CDR3 here reads CASSLNRDNEQFF. In nucleotide form, the sequence is TGTGCCAGCAGCTTGAACAGGGACAATGAGCAGTTCTTC.